The sequence of this T cell receptor beta chain was determined in a study of T cells in tuberculosis. Notes on this clone: The antigen remains undetermined.

The study's findings and limits: Smaller distances to GMM-specific TCRs suggested their expansion in active tuberculosis.

V lost 7 bases and J lost 1, with 13 bases in between. Germline assignment: CDR1 SQVTM and CDR2 ANQGSEA. The CDR3 is 13 residues long. Profiling relied on immunoSEQ multiplex PCR, and the TCRdb table lists in-frame clones only, not all of them. The repertoire holds 25,000 to 35,000 clones, 86% seen once, with less than 5.5% in the top ten. Time point noted: new active TB diagnosis, blood taken before or within 7 days of starting treatment. Tuberculosis was confirmed by positive sputum smear and/or M. tuberculosis culture. Unsorted cryopreserved PBMC were sequenced, averaging roughly 100,000 T cells per clinical donor.

The material was PBMCs, obtained at tuberculosis diagnosis. This sequence originates from an adult with tuberculosis. The chain links TRBV29-1 to TRBJ1-1; perhaps TRBD1 as D (6 bases). The CDR3 DNA is TGCAGCGCCGAAGGACAGCCGAACACTGAAGCTTTCTTT. This translates into CSAEGQPNTEAFF.